This TCR beta chain was captured by sequencing in a study of T cell responses to AZD1222 COVID-19 vaccine. Clones were sequenced by immunoSEQ multiplex PCR, and TCRdb holds only the in-frame ones, with some missing. Among some 82,000 clones listed, around 89% were seen once. Study results and limitations: Compared with day 0, the breadth and depth of the Spike-specific TCR repertoire rose significantly after two doses of AZD1222. White British ancestry dominated among donors, who included more females, and clonal diversity was possibly underestimated.

Remarks on this clone: Its antigen is currently unknown. The same CDR3 is also encoded by other DNA sequences in this sample.

The specimen comprised peripheral blood, sampled on day 0 of AZD1222 vaccination. The TCR sequence derives from an adult in good health.

CDR3 residues: CASSRDRGSYEQYF. The CDR3 DNA sequence: TGTGCCAGCAGCCGGGACAGAGGGTCCTACGAGCAGTACTTC. The chain links TRBV2 to TRBJ2-7; 7 bases match TRBD1. The CDR3 loop spans 14 amino acids. V lost 6 bases to trimming and J lost 1 base; unmatched junction nucleotides: 6. Germline-derived CDR1 and CDR2 are SNHLY and FYNNEI.